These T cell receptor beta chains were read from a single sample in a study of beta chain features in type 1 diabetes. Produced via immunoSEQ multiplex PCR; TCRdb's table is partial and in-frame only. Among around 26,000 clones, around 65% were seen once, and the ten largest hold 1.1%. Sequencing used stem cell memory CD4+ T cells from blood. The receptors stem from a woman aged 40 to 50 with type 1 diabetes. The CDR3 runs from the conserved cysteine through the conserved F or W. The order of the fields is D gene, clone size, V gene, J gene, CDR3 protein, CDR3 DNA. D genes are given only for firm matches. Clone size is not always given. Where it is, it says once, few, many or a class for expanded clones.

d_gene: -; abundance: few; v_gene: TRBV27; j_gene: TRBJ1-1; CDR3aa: CASRGGMTEPNTEAFF; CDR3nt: TGTGCCAGCAGGGGGGGGATGACAGAGCCGAACACTGAAGCTTTCTTT
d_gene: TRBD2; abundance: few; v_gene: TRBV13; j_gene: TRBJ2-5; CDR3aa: CASSFLTGTSGGAQETQYF; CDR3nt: TGTGCCAGCAGCTTTCTGACCGGGACTAGCGGGGGGGCTCAAGAGACCCAGTACTTC
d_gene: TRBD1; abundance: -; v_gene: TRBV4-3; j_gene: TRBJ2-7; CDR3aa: CASSQDTGAGYGRYEQYF; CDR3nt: TGCGCCAGCAGCCAAGATACAGGGGCCGGCTATGGTCGCTACGAGCAGTACTTC
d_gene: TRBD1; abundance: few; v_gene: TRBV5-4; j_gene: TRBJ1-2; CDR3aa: CASNQGGRNYGYTF; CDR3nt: TGTGCCAGCAACCAGGGGGGACGCAACTATGGCTACACCTTC
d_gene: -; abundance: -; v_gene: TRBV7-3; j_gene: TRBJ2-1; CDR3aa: CASSAVGGLYNEQFF; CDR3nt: TGTGCCAGCAGCGCGGTCGGGGGTCTATACAATGAGCAGTTCTTC
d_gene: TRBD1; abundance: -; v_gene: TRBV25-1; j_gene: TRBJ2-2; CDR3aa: CASSKGQGGEELFF; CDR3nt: TGTGCCAGCAGTAAGGGACAGGGGGGGGAGGAGCTGTTTTTT
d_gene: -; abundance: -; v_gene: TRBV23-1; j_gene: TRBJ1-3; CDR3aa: CASSLKGRDTIYF; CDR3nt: TGCGCCAGCAGTCTTAAAGGGAGGGACACCATATATTTT
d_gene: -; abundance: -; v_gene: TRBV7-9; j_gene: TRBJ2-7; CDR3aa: CASSLASGGYEQYF; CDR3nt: TGTGCCAGCAGCCTAGCGTCAGGGGGCTACGAGCAGTACTTC
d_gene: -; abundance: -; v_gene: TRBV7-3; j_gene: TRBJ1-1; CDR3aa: CASSLDLGEAFF; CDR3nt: TGTGCCAGCAGCTTAGATCTCGGGGAAGCTTTCTTT
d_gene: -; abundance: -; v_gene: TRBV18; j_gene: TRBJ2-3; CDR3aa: CASLGQVNTDTQYF; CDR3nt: TGTGCCAGCTTGGGCCAGGTAAACACAGATACGCAGTATTTT
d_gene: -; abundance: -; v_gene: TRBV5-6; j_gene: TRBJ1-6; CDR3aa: CASSSGGAPSSPLHF; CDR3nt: TGTGCCAGCAGCTCTGGGGGGGCGCCGTCCTCACCCCTCCACTTT
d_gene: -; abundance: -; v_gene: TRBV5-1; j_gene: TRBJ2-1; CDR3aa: CASSLGTTGPNEQFF; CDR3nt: TGCGCCAGCAGCTTGGGGACTACGGGGCCCAATGAGCAGTTCTTC
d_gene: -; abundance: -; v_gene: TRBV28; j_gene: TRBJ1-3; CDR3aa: CASSRGGEGGNTIYF; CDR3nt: TGTGCCAGCAGTCGGGGGGGCGAGGGTGGAAACACCATATATTTT
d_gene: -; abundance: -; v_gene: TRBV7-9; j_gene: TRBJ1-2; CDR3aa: CASSRWGDFGYTF; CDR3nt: TGTGCCAGCAGCCGCTGGGGGGATTTTGGCTACACCTTC
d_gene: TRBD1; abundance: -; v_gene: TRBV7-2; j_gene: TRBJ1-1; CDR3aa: CASRRQGLEAFF; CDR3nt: TGTGCCAGCAGGAGACAGGGTCTTGAAGCTTTCTTT
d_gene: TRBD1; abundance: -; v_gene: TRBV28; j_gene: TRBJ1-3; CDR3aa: CASAGGTGGGTGNTIYF; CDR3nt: TGTGCCAGTGCCGGGGGGACAGGGGGCGGCACGGGAAACACCATATATTTT
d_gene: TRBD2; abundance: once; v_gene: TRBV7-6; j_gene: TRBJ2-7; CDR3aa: CASSLGGAATEQYF; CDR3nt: TGTGCCAGCAGCCTCGGGGGGGCAGCTACGGAGCAGTACTTC
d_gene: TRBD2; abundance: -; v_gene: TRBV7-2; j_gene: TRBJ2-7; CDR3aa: CASSLVSSGRAPYEQYF; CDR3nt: TGTGCCAGCAGCTTAGTCTCTAGCGGGAGGGCCCCCTACGAGCAGTACTTC
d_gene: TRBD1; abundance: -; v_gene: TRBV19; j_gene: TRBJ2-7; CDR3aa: CASSLSTGVTGYEQYF; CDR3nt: TGTGCCAGTAGTCTGTCCACAGGGGTAACGGGCTACGAGCAGTACTTC
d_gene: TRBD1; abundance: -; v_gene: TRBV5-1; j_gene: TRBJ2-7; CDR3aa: CASSWGQISYEQYF; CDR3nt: TGCGCCAGCAGCTGGGGACAGATCTCCTACGAGCAGTACTTC
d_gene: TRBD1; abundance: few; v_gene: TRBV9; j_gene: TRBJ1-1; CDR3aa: CASSITTGANTEAFF; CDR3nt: TGTGCCAGCAGCATTACGACAGGGGCCAACACTGAAGCTTTCTTT
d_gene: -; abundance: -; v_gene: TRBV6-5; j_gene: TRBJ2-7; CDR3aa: CASRLRNFVHEQYF; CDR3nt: TGTGCCAGCAGGTTGAGGAATTTTGTCCACGAGCAGTACTTC
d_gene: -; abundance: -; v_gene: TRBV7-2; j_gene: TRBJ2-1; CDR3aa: CASSSEQGGSYNEQFF; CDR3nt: TGTGCCAGCAGTAGCGAGCAGGGGGGCTCCTACAATGAGCAGTTCTTC
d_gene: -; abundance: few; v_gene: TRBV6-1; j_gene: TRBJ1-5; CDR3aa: CASSPGNNQPQHF; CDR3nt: TGTGCCAGCAGCCCAGGAAACAATCAGCCCCAGCATTTT
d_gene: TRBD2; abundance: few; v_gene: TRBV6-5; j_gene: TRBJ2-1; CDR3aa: CAVGRVHEQFF; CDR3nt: TGTGCCGTTGGGAGGGTACATGAGCAGTTCTTC
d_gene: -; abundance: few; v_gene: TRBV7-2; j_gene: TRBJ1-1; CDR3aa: CASSFRQMNTEAFF; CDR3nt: TGTGCCAGCAGCTTTCGACAGATGAACACTGAAGCTTTCTTT